Listed below are T cell receptor beta chains from one sample, sequenced in a study of cytomegalovirus exposure and HLA in healthy donors. Measured with immunoSEQ multiplex PCR; TCRdb has only the in-frame clones, and not every one. The sample has some 60,000 clones, 96% seen once. What was sequenced was PBMCs. These receptors all stem from a man aged 18 to 30 in good health and CMV-seronegative. Both conserved end residues are part of each CDR3. D genes are given only for firm matches. Part of the rows lack a size; the others show once, few, many or a class for expanded clones.

J gene	clone size	V gene	D gene	CDR3 protein	CDR3 DNA
TRBJ1-1	NA	TRBV5-1	NA	CASRPTGITEAFF	TGCGCCAGCAGGCCCACAGGGATCACTGAAGCTTTCTTT
TRBJ2-7	NA	TRBV5-1	TRBD2	CASGTSGNHYEQYF	TGCGCCAGCGGGACTAGCGGGAACCACTACGAGCAGTACTTC
TRBJ1-1	NA	TRBV5-1	NA	CASSLEGNTEAFF	TGCGCCAGCAGCTTAGAGGGGAACACTGAAGCTTTCTTT
TRBJ2-7	NA	TRBV7-9	NA	CASSTKATYEQYF	TGTGCCAGCAGTACGAAAGCTACCTACGAGCAGTACTTC
TRBJ2-5	NA	TRBV9	TRBD2	CASSVSGSGGETQYF	TGTGCCAGCAGCGTTAGCGGGAGTGGGGGGGAGACCCAGTACTTC
TRBJ1-5	NA	TRBV10-3	NA	CAISNAADQPQHF	TGTGCCATCTCAAACGCAGCGGATCAGCCCCAGCATTTT
TRBJ2-7	NA	TRBV5-1	TRBD2	CASSSTSGRGNEQYF	TGCGCCAGCAGCTCGACTAGCGGGAGGGGAAACGAGCAGTACTTC
TRBJ2-7	NA	TRBV28	NA	CASSVRDSTYEQYF	TGTGCCAGCAGTGTCCGGGACTCCACCTACGAGCAGTACTTC
TRBJ2-4	NA	TRBV27	NA	CASSSLFEGGDIQYF	TGTGCCAGCAGTTCTCTTTTCGAGGGCGGCGACATTCAGTACTTC
TRBJ1-2	NA	TRBV28	TRBD1	CASSLGQGNYGYTF	TGTGCCAGCAGTCTGGGACAGGGGAACTATGGCTACACCTTC
TRBJ2-5	NA	TRBV6-1	NA	CASSDRGVETQYF	TGTGCCAGCAGTGACAGGGGGGTCGAGACCCAGTACTTC
TRBJ1-5	once	TRBV27	NA	CASSLIYRASQPQHF	TGTGCCAGCAGTTTAATCTACAGGGCCAGTCAGCCCCAGCATTTT
TRBJ2-1	NA	TRBV4-3	TRBD2	CASSQGLANNEQFF	TGCGCCAGCAGCCAGGGACTAGCTAACAATGAGCAGTTCTTC
TRBJ2-7	NA	TRBV11-2	TRBD2	CASSLPRGGPEQYF	TGTGCCAGCAGCTTACCCCGGGGGGGTCCCGAGCAGTACTTC
TRBJ2-7	NA	TRBV6-1	NA	CASSVGQSYEQYF	TGTGCCAGCAGTGTGGGCCAAAGCTACGAGCAGTACTTC
TRBJ2-7	NA	TRBV5-4	NA	CASSLVGSVNEQYF	TGTGCCAGCAGCTTGGTCGGGAGTGTCAACGAGCAGTACTTC
TRBJ1-2	NA	TRBV28	NA	CASSLVHYGYTF	TGTGCCAGCAGTCTCGTCCACTATGGCTACACCTTC
TRBJ2-1	NA	TRBV28	TRBD2	CASSSLTGLEGNEQFF	TGTGCCAGCAGTTCCCTCACGGGACTAGAGGGTAATGAGCAGTTCTTC
TRBJ2-7	NA	TRBV11-2	TRBD2	CASSPRGGPTYEQYF	TGTGCCAGCAGCCCGCGGGGGGGACCTACCTACGAGCAGTACTTC
TRBJ2-2	NA	TRBV6-5	NA	CASSSLWSGELFF	TGTGCCAGCAGCTCTTTATGGAGCGGGGAGCTGTTTTTT
TRBJ2-7	NA	TRBV29-1	NA	CSVRAGQFTYEQYF	TGCAGCGTCCGCGCCGGACAGTTTACCTACGAGCAGTACTTC
TRBJ2-1	NA	TRBV14	TRBD2	CASSQAPAGVYNEQFF	TGTGCCAGCAGCCAAGCTCCAGCGGGAGTCTACAATGAGCAGTTCTTC
TRBJ2-1	NA	TRBV15	NA	CATEGAQGNEQFF	TGTGCCACAGAGGGCGCCCAGGGGAATGAGCAGTTCTTC
TRBJ2-1	NA	TRBV28	NA	CASSSNNEQFF	TGTGCCAGCAGTTCAAACAATGAGCAGTTCTTC
TRBJ2-5	NA	TRBV15	TRBD2	CATSSGALLAGGLLQETQYF	TGTGCCACCAGCAGCGGTGCACTCCTAGCGGGAGGCCTTCTCCAAGAGACCCAGTACTTC
TRBJ2-1	NA	TRBV19	TRBD1	CASSKGQGTHEQFF	TGTGCCAGTAGTAAAGGACAGGGGACCCATGAGCAGTTCTTC
TRBJ2-1	NA	TRBV11-2	TRBD2	CASSLEGLAGGPWDNEQFF	TGTGCCAGCAGCTTAGAAGGGCTAGCGGGAGGGCCGTGGGACAATGAGCAGTTCTTC
TRBJ2-7	NA	TRBV28	NA	CASSFRLRAYEQYF	TGTGCCAGCAGTTTCAGGCTGAGAGCCTACGAGCAGTACTTC
TRBJ2-5	NA	TRBV14	TRBD1	CASSHPTGGWETQYF	TGTGCCAGCAGCCACCCGACAGGGGGCTGGGAGACCCAGTACTTC
TRBJ1-2	NA	TRBV7-2	NA	CASSWLGGGSGYTF	TGTGCCAGCAGCTGGCTCGGGGGAGGATCTGGCTACACCTTC
TRBJ1-2	NA	TRBV27	TRBD1	CASSLGGTDYGYTF	TGTGCCAGCAGTCTGGGCGGGACAGATTATGGCTACACCTTC
TRBJ2-1	NA	TRBV25-1	NA	CASSDGSSSYNEQFF	TGTGCCAGCAGTGACGGGAGTTCCTCCTACAATGAGCAGTTCTTC
TRBJ2-7	NA	TRBV5-1	NA	CASSITPGAYEQYF	TGCGCCAGCAGTATCACCCCGGGGGCCTACGAGCAGTACTTC
TRBJ2-1	once	TRBV15	TRBD2	CAAGGTGGPYNEQFF	TGTGCCGCCGGAGGGACGGGAGGGCCCTACAATGAGCAGTTCTTC
TRBJ2-1	NA	TRBV10-3	TRBD2	CAISGSGQGVWPFF	TGTGCCATCAGTGGTAGCGGGCAAGGGGTTTGGCCGTTCTTC
TRBJ2-2	NA	TRBV2	NA	CASSDPHGVGTGELFF	TGTGCCAGCAGTGATCCCCACGGGGTGGGGACCGGGGAGCTGTTTTTT
TRBJ2-5	NA	TRBV5-8	TRBD1	CASSLPGTGKQETQYF	TGTGCCAGCAGCTTGCCGGGGACAGGGAAACAAGAGACCCAGTACTTC
TRBJ2-1	NA	TRBV5-6	NA	CASSLALGAINEQFF	TGTGCCAGCAGCTTGGCCTTGGGGGCTATCAATGAGCAGTTCTTC
TRBJ2-1	once	TRBV29-1	TRBD2	CSVDLGWTSGGEQFF	TGCAGCGTTGACTTGGGGTGGACTAGCGGAGGTGAGCAGTTCTTC
TRBJ2-7	NA	TRBV28	TRBD2	CASSLLGVGGEQYF	TGTGCCAGCAGTTTACTGGGGGTCGGGGGGGAGCAGTACTTC
TRBJ2-1	NA	TRBV9	NA	CASSPPAPRSDEQFF	TGTGCCAGCAGCCCTCCCGCGCCCCGCTCCGATGAGCAGTTCTTC
TRBJ1-2	NA	TRBV14	NA	CASSDIDYGYTF	TGTGCCAGCAGCGATATAGACTATGGCTACACCTTC
TRBJ2-6	NA	TRBV18	NA	CASSPTSSGANVLTF	TGTGCCAGCTCACCAACGAGCTCTGGGGCCAACGTCCTGACTTTC
TRBJ1-4	NA	TRBV28	NA	CASSTTWGGTDEKLFF	TGTGCCAGCAGTACTACCTGGGGGGGTACGGATGAAAAACTGTTTTTT
TRBJ2-3	NA	TRBV11-2	TRBD2	CASSLHGGSGNPDTQYF	TGTGCCAGCAGCTTACACGGAGGTAGCGGGAACCCAGATACGCAGTATTTT
TRBJ2-1	NA	TRBV9	TRBD2	CASSERTSGAYNEQFF	TGTGCCAGCAGCGAGAGGACTAGCGGGGCCTACAATGAGCAGTTCTTC
TRBJ1-1	NA	TRBV29-1	TRBD1	CSLRDRDNTEAFF	TGCAGCTTACGGGACAGGGACAACACTGAAGCTTTCTTT
TRBJ2-7	NA	TRBV2	TRBD1	CASSEDRGGYEQYF	TGTGCCAGCAGTGAGGACAGGGGGGGGTACGAGCAGTACTTC
TRBJ2-7	few	TRBV4-2	NA	CASSQDTYEQYF	TGTGCCAGCAGCCAAGACACCTACGAGCAGTACTTC
TRBJ1-1	NA	TRBV5-8	NA	CASSLPPFTEAFF	TGTGCCAGCAGCCTTCCCCCGTTCACTGAAGCTTTCTTT
TRBJ1-4	NA	TRBV30	NA	CAQGSSDEKLFF	TGTGCCCAGGGGTCCAGCGATGAAAAACTGTTTTTT
TRBJ2-3	NA	TRBV6-1	NA	CASSEAPTGYSTDTQYF	TGTGCCAGCAGTGAAGCCCCAACAGGGTATAGCACAGATACGCAGTATTTT
TRBJ2-1	once	TRBV5-1	TRBD2	CASSLTSGRAPSNEQFF	TGCGCCAGCAGCCTGACTAGCGGGAGGGCCCCTTCTAATGAGCAGTTCTTC